The rows below give T cell receptor beta chains drawn from one sample of a study of spatial heterogeneity in lung cancer. TCRdb reanalysed the 5' RACE reads using MiXCR and keeps one entry per CDR3 protein. The data contain about 100,000 distinct CDR3 sequences, approximately 4% of them singletons. Source: lung tumor tissue, taken at surgery. Receptors originate from a male donor with early-stage non-small cell lung cancer. Both conserved end residues are part of each CDR3. A D gene is named only where the DNA matches it firmly. Some rows have no size entry. The others give once, few or many, or a class for an expanded clone.

j_call clone_size d_call v_call cdr3_nt cdr3_aa
TRBJ1-2 many - TRBV2 TGTGCCAGCACTAAGCAGGGGTCCGACTATGGCTACACCTTC CASTKQGSDYGYTF
TRBJ2-5 many - TRBV28 TGTGCCAGCAGTTATACAGGGCTAGCGACCCAGTACTTC CASSYTGLATQYF
TRBJ1-2 many - TRBV6-5 TGTGCCAGCAGTTATGGGCGGAACTATGGCTACACCTTC CASSYGRNYGYTF
TRBJ2-1 few - TRBV29-1 TGCAGCGTTCTCGCTCGCAATGAGCAGTTCTTC CSVLARNEQFF
TRBJ2-7 many TRBD2 TRBV4-2 TGTGCCAGCAGCCAAGTTGCGGGAGAGGAAGAGCAGTACTTC CASSQVAGEEEQYF
TRBJ2-1 - - TRBV20-1 TGCAGTGCTAGACCCGCTGAGCAGTTCTTC CSARPAEQFF
TRBJ1-5 many TRBD1 TRBV20-1 TGCAGTGCTTCGGACAGGGGAAAGTATCAGCCCCAGCATTTT CSASDRGKYQPQHF
TRBJ2-5 many TRBD2 TRBV20-1 TGCAGTGCTTCCACTAGCGGGAGGGCTAAACAAGAGACCCAGTACTTC CSASTSGRAKQETQYF
TRBJ2-2 many TRBD2 TRBV3-1 TGTGCCAGCAGCCAGGGTGGACTAGCGGAGAACACCGGGGAGCTGTTTTTT CASSQGGLAENTGELFF
TRBJ2-3 many TRBD2 TRBV14 TGTGCCAGCAGCGCCCTAGCGGGAGAAGCCGATACGCAGTATTTT CASSALAGEADTQYF
TRBJ2-1 many TRBD2 TRBV11-3 TGTGCCAGCAGCTTAAGCGGGAGGGGGCTTGGGTTGAAGGAGCAGTTCTTC CASSLSGRGLGLKEQFF
TRBJ1-5 - - TRBV6-2/TRBV6-3 TGTGCCAGCAGTTCTTCTCAAAGCAATCAGCCCCAGCATTTT CASSSSQSNQPQHF
TRBJ2-5 many - TRBV21-1 TGTGCCAGCAGCAACTTGCCCCCTCGGAGAGAGACCCAGTACTTC CASSNLPPRRETQYF
TRBJ2-1 few - TRBV4-2 TGTGCCAGCAGCCAAGACGGGAGACTCAGTGAGCAGTTCTTC CASSQDGRLSEQFF
TRBJ2-1 - TRBD2 TRBV5-6 TGTGCCAGCGGAACGCGCGCGGGAGCCTATGAGCAGTTCTTC CASGTRAGAYEQFF
TRBJ2-3 many - TRBV18 TGTGCCAGCTCACCACTGGACAAGGGCACAGATACGCAGTATTTT CASSPLDKGTDTQYF
TRBJ2-7 few - TRBV6-1 TGTGCCAGCAGAAGGACAATCTACGAGCAGTACTTC CASRRTIYEQYF
TRBJ2-5 many - TRBV20-1 TGCAGTGCTAGAGATAATCCTCCCGACGAGACCCAGTACTTC CSARDNPPDETQYF
TRBJ1-1 many - TRBV28 TGTGCCAGCAGTTTAACGCAGGGCTGGACTGAAGCTTTCTTT CASSLTQGWTEAFF
TRBJ2-7 - - TRBV7-9 TGTGCCAGCAGCTCCGACTTCGCCTACGAGCAGTACTTC CASSSDFAYEQYF
TRBJ1-4 many - TRBV29-1 TGCAGCGTTGGATTGGGAATCACTAATGAAAAACTGTTTTTT CSVGLGITNEKLFF
TRBJ2-5 many - TRBV28 TGTGCCAGCAGTCGCCGCCGAATGGAGACCCAGTACTTC CASSRRRMETQYF
TRBJ1-5 few - TRBV7-2 TGTGCCAGCACCTTTGACAGTCATCAGCCCCAGCATTTT CASTFDSHQPQHF
TRBJ1-1 many - TRBV9 TGTGCCAGCAGCGTAGACCCTTGGCGAGGCTCCACTGAAGCTTTCTTT CASSVDPWRGSTEAFF
TRBJ2-3 many TRBD2 TRBV5-1 TGCGCCAGCAGCTTGGATTACACCGGACTAGCGGGACCAGATACGCAGTATTTT CASSLDYTGLAGPDTQYF
TRBJ1-2 few - TRBV20-1 TGCAGTGCCATAACAAGGGGTGTAAGGGGCTACACCTTC CSAITRGVRGYTF
TRBJ2-3 many - TRBV28 TGTGCCAGCAGTTTCAGCGGCAGCACAGATACGCAGTATTTT CASSFSGSTDTQYF
TRBJ2-1 - - TRBV28 TGTGCCAGCAGTTTAAGGGATTGGTTCCGAGCCCATGAGCAGTTCTTC CASSLRDWFRAHEQFF
TRBJ2-5 many - TRBV2 TGTGCCAGCACTTACGACGAGACCCAGTACTTC CASTYDETQYF
TRBJ2-1 many - TRBV27 TGTGCCAGCAGTAAATCGGTGCGGGACTCCTACAATGAGCAGTTCTTC CASSKSVRDSYNEQFF
TRBJ1-4 - TRBD1 TRBV5-6 TGTGCCAGCAGCCTACGACAGGGAATGGGGATGAAACTGTTTTTT CASSLRQGMGMKLFF
TRBJ2-1 many - TRBV9 TGTGCCAGCAGCGTAGCGGACTACAATGAGCAGTTCTTC CASSVADYNEQFF
TRBJ1-2 many - TRBV6-1 TGTGCCAGCAGTGAAACAGGAGACAGGTTAAACTATGGCTACACCTTC CASSETGDRLNYGYTF
TRBJ2-2 - TRBD2 TRBV5-1 TGCGCCAGCAGCTTGATCCCGGGAGGGAGCACCGGGGAGCTGTTTTTT CASSLIPGGSTGELFF
TRBJ2-3 many - TRBV6-1 TGTGCCAGCACCAATCGAGGGCCGCCAGATACGCAGTATTTT CASTNRGPPDTQYF
TRBJ2-2 many - TRBV5-1 TGCGCCAGCAGCTTACGAGGAGGGGGCTCCGGGGAGCTGTTTTTT CASSLRGGGSGELFF
TRBJ2-1 - - TRBV5-1 TGCGCCAGCAGCCCTGAAGGGGGTCTAACGAGCTCCTACAATGAGCAGTTCTTC CASSPEGGLTSSYNEQFF
TRBJ2-7 many - TRBV4-1 TGCGCCAGCAGCCAGAGAGTAGCGATGGGGACCGAGCAGTACTTC CASSQRVAMGTEQYF
TRBJ2-5 many TRBD2 TRBV3-1 TGTGCCAGCAGCCACAGGACTAGCGGAGAGACCCAGTACTTC CASSHRTSGETQYF
TRBJ2-2 few TRBD2 TRBV4-2 TGTGCCAGCACCTTCCCGACTAGCGGAGGAGCGAACACCGGGGAGCTGTTTTTT CASTFPTSGGANTGELFF
TRBJ1-5 many - TRBV6-1 TGTGCCAGCAGTGTAGAGGGCAATCAGCCCCAGCATTTT CASSVEGNQPQHF